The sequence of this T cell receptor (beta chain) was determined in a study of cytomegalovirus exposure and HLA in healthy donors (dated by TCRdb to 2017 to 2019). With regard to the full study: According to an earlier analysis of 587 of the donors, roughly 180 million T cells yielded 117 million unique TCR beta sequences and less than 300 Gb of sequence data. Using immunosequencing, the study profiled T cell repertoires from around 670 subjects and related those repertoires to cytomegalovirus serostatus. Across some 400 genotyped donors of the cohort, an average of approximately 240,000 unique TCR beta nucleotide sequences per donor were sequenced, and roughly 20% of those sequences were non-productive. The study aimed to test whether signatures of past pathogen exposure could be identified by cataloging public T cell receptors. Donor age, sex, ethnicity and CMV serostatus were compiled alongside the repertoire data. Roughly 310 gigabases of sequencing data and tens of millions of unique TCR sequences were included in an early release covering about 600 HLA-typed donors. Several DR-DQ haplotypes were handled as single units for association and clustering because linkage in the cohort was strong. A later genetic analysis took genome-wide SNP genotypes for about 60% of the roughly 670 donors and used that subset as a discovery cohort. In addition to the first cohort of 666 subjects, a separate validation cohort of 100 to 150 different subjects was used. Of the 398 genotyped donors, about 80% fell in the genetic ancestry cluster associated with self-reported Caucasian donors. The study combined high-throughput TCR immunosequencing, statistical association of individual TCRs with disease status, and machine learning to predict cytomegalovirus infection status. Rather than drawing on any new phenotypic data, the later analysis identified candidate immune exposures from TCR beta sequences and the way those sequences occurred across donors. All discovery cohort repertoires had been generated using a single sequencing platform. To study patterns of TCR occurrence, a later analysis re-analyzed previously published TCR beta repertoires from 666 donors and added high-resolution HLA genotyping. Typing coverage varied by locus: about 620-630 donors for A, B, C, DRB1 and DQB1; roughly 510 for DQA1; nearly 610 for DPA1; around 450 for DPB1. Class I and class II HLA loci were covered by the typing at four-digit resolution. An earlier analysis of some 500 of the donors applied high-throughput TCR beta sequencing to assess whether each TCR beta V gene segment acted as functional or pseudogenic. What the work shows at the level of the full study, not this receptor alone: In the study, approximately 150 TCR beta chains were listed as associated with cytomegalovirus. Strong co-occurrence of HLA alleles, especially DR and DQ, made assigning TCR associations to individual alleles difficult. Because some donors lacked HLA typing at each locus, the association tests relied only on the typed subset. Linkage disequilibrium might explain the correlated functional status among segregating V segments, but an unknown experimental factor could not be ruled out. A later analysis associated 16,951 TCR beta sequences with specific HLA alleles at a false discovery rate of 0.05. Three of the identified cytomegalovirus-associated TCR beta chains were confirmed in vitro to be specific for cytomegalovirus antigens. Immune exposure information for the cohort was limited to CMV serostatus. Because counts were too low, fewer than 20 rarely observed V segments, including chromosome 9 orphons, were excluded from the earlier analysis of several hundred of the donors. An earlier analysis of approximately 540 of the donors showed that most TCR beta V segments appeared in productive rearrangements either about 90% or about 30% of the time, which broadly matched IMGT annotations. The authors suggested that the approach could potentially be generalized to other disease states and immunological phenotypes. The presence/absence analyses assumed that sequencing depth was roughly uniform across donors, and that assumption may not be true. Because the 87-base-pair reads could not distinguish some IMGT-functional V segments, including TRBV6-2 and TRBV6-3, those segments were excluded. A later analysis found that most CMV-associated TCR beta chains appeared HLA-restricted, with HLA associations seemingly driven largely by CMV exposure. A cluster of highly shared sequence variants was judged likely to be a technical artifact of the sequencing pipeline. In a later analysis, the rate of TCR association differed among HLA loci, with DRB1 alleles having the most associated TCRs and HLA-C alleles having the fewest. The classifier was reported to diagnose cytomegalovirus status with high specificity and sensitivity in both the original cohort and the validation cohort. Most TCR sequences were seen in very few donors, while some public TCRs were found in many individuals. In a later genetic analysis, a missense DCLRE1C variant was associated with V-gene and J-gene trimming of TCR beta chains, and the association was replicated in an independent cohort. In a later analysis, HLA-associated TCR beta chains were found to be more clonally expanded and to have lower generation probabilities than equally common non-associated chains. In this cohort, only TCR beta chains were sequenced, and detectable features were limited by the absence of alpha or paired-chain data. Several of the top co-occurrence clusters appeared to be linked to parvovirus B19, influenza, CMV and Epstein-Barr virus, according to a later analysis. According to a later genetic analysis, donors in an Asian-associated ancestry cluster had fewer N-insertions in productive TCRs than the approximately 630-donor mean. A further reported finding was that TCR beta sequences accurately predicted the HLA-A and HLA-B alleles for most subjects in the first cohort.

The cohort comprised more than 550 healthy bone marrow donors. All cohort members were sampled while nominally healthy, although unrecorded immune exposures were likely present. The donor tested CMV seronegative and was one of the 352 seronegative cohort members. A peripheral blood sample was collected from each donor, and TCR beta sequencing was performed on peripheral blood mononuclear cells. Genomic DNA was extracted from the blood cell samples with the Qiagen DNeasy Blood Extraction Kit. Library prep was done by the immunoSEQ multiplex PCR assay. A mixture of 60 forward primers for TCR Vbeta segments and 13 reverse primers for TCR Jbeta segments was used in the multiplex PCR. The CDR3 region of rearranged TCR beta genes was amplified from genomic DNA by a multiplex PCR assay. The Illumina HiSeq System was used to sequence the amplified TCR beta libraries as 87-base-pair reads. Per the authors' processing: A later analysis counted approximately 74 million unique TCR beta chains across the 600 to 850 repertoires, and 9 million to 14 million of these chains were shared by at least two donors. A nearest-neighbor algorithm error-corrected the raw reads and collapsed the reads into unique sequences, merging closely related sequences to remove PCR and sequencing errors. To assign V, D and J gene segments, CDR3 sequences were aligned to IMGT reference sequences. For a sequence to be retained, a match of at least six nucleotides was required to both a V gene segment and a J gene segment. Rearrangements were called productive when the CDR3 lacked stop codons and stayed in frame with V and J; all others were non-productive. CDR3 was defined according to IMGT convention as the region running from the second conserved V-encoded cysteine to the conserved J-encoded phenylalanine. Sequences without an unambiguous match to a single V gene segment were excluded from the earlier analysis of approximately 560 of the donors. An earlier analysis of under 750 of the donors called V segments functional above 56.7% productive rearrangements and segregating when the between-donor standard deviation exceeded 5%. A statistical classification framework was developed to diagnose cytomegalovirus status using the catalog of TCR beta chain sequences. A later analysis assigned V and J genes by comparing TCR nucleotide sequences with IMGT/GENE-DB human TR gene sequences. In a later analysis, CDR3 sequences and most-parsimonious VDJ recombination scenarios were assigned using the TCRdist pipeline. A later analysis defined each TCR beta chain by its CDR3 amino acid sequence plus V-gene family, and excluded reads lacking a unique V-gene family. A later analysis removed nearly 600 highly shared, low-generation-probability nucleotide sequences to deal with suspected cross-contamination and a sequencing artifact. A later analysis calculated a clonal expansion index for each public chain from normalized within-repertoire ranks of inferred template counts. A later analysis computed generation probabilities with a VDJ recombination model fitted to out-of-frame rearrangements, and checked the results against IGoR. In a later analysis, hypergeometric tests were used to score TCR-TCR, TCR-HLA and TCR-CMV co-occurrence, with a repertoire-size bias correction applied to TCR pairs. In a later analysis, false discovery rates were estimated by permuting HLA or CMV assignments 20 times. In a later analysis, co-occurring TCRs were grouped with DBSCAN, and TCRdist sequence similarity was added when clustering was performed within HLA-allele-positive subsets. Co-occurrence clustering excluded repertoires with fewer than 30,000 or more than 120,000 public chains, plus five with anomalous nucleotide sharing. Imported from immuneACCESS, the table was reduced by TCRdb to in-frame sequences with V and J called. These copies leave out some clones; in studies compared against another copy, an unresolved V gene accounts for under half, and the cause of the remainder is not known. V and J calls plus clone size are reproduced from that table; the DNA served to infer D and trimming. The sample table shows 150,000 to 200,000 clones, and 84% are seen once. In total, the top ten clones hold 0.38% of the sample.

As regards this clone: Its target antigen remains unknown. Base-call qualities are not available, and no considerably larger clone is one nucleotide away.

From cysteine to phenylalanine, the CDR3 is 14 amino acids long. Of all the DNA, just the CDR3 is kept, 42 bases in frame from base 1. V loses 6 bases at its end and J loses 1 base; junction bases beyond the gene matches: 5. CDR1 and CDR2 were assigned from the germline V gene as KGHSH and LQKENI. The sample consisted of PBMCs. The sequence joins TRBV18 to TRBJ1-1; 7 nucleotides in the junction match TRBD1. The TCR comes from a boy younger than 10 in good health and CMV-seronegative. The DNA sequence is TGTGCCAGCTCTAGGGACAGAGCGAACACTGAAGCTTTCTTT. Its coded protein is CASSRDRANTEAFF.